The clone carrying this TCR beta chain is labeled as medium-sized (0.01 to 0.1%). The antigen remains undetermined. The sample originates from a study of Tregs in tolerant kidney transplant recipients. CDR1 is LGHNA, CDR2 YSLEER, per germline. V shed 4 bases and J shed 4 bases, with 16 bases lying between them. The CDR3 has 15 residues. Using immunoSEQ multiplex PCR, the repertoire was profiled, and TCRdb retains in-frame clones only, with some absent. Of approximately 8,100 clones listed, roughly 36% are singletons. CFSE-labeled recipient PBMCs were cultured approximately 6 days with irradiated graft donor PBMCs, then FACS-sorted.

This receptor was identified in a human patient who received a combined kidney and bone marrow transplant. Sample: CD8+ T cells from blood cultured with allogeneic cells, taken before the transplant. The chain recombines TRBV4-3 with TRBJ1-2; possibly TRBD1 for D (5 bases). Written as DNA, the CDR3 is TGCGCCAGCAGCCCCTCTCGGGCGACAGCCTATGGCTACACCTTC. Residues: CASSPSRATAYGYTF.